This T cell receptor (beta chain) was found in a study of CD8+ T cells in alopecia areata. Study overall: For the treated group, dosing was oral tofacitinib at 5 to 10 mg twice daily. Regarding the study as a whole: Normal skin's resident alphabeta T cells are sequenced alongside lesional scalp T cells. Clonality in lesional scalp, especially alopecia totalis/universalis, exceeded that of normal scalp.

Patients with alopecia areata provided lesional scalp punch biopsies as well as peripheral blood. Turning to this clone: Its antigen remains unknown.

RNA extraction was followed by reverse transcription into cDNA, which acted as the sequencing template. Sequencing used immunoSEQ multiplex PCR; TCRdb keeps in-frame clones, though not all of them. The sample lists 150,000 to 200,000 clones, 50% to 60% occurring once. This sequence was found in a human donor with alopecia areata. The sequencing here drew on CD4+ T cells sorted from blood, taken at week 0.

CDR3 in amino acids: CASSNRETQYF. The CDR3, as DNA: TGTGCCAGCAGTAATAGAGAGACCCAGTACTTC. V gene TRBV6-5 combines with J gene TRBJ2-5, with D unresolved. Deletions cut 5 bases from V and 4 bases from J, with 5 bases between. In germline, CDR1 is MNHEY, CDR2 SVGAGI. This CDR3 comprises 11 residues.